The following is a T cell receptor beta chain sequence with its context. The CDR3 is 16 amino acids. V gave up 1 base and J gave up 6 bases; unmatched junction bases: 8. Germline V lookup: CDR1 SGDLS, CDR2 YYNGEE. The record originates from a study of blood T cell repertoires in COVID-19. Across the whole study: COVID-19 samples collected from the United States, Italy and Spain covered acute and convalescent phases. From T cells, B-cell-depleted T cells, or PBMCs came the material, which was cDNA or gDNA.

Original handling: Cell counts per sample came from amplifying reference gene primers. TCRdb's table, derived via immunoSEQ multiplex PCR, lists solely in-frame clones and lacks some. V and J calls and clone size come straight from that table; D and trimming were deduced from the DNA. The sample lists a few hundred thousand clones, approximately 87% occurring once. Sequenced input: peripheral blood. V usage is TRBV9 and J usage is TRBJ2-3; 10 nucleotides agree with TRBD2. The source is a man between 60 and 75 years old who had recovered from COVID-19. The CDR3 loop reads CASSVLLAGTRDTQYF. The CDR3 nucleotides read TGTGCCAGCAGCGTACTACTAGCGGGGACCCGGGATACGCAGTATTTT. The full variable domain, completed using reference TRBV9 and TRBJ2-3, is DSGVTQTPKHLITATGQRVTLRCSPRSGDLSVYWYQQSLDQGLQFLIQYYNGEERAKGNILERFSAQQFPDLHSELNLSSLELGDSALYFCASSVLLAGTRDTQYFGPGTRLTVL.